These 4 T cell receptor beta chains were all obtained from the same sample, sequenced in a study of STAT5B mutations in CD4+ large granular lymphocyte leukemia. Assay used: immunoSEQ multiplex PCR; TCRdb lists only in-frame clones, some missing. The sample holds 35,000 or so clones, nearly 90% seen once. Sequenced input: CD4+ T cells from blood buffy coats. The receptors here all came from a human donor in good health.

This CDR3 reads CASSDTPRGQETQYF. The CDR3 DNA is TGTGCCAGCAGCGACACCCCCCGGGGCCAAGAGACCCAGTACTTC. The chain employs TRBV9 and TRBJ2-5, with D perhaps TRBD2 (5 bases). V was pared by 3 bases and J by 1 base, with 13 bases between. Germline V gene data show CDR1 as SGDLS and CDR2 as YYNGEE. CDR3 size: 15 residues.

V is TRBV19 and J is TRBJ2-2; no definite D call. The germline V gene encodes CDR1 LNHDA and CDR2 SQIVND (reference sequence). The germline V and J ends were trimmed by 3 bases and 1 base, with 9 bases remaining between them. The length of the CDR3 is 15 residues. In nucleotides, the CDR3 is TGTGCCAGTAGTATCCGGCTTTTGAACACCGGGGAGCTGTTTTTT. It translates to CASSIRLLNTGELFF. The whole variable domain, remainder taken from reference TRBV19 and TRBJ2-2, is DGGITQSPKYLFRKEGQNVTLSCEQNLNHDAMYWYRQDPGQGLRLIYYSQIVNDFQKGDIAEGYSVSREKKESFPLTVTSAQKNPTAFYLCASSIRLLNTGELFFGEGSRLTVL.

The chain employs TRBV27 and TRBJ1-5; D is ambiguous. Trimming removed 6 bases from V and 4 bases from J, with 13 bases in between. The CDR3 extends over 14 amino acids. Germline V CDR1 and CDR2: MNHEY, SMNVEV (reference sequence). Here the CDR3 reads CASRINGGNQPQHF. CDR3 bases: TGTGCCAGCAGAATCAATGGAGGTAATCAGCCCCAGCATTTT.

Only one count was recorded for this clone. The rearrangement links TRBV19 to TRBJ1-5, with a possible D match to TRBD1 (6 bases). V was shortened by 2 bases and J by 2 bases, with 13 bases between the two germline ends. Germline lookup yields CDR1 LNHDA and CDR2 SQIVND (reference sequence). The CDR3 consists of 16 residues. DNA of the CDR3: TGTGCCAGTAGTATAAGCGCAGGGGTAGGCAATCAGCCCCAGCATTTT. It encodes CASSISAGVGNQPQHF.